The TCR beta chain described here comes from a study of T cell changes during pregnancy in multiple sclerosis. Trimming stripped 4 bases from V and 8 bases from J, with 15 bases between. CDR3 size: 13 residues. The germline CDR1 and CDR2 sequences are SGDLS and YYNGEE. Sequencing was performed with immunoSEQ multiplex PCR; in TCRdb, only in-frame clones are kept and a portion is missing. In the table there are tens of thousands of clones, 91% of which are singletons. The TCR originated in a female donor with multiple sclerosis, enrolled in a pregnancy study. The material was CD8+ T cells from peripheral blood mononuclear cells, obtained before pregnancy. The chain links TRBV9 to TRBJ1-2; the D gene is possibly TRBD1 (6 bases). The CDR3 protein is CASSPPGETGYTF. The CDR3, as DNA: TGTGCCAGCAGCCCCCCAGGGGAAACCGGCTACACCTTC.